A selection of T cell receptor beta chains follows, all from one sample in a study of Tregs in tolerant kidney transplant recipients. Clones were read by immunoSEQ multiplex PCR, and TCRdb kept only the in-frame ones, dropping some. The sample records roughly 250,000 clones, roughly 80% being singletons. The sequenced material came from CD4+ T cells from blood. All receptors derive from a human donor in good health. Each CDR3 is given with its conserved first and last residue. Each record gives: CDR3 length, V gene, D gene, clone size, J gene, CDR3 protein, CDR3 DNA. D genes are given only for firm matches. The size field is filled for only some rows; it gives once, few, many or a size class.

CDR3 length: 12
V gene: TRBV29-1
D gene: -
clone size: -
J gene: TRBJ1-4
CDR3 protein: CSVGGLDEKLFF
CDR3 DNA: TGCAGCGTTGGGGGGTTGGATGAAAAACTGTTTTTT

CDR3 length: 16
V gene: TRBV5-1
D gene: TRBD1
clone size: -
J gene: TRBJ2-7
CDR3 protein: CASRPQGASEPYEQYF
CDR3 DNA: TGCGCCAGCAGACCACAGGGGGCATCGGAACCCTACGAGCAGTACTTC

CDR3 length: 15
V gene: TRBV18
D gene: -
clone size: -
J gene: TRBJ2-6
CDR3 protein: CASSPIPSGANVLTF
CDR3 DNA: TGTGCCAGCTCACCAATCCCCTCTGGGGCCAACGTCCTGACTTTC

CDR3 length: 14
V gene: TRBV11-2
D gene: -
clone size: -
J gene: TRBJ1-2
CDR3 protein: CASSLDDGPEGYTF
CDR3 DNA: TGTGCCAGCAGCTTAGATGACGGCCCGGAAGGCTACACCTTC

CDR3 length: 17
V gene: TRBV5-1
D gene: TRBD1
clone size: -
J gene: TRBJ2-6
CDR3 protein: CASSSGQGSSGANVLTF
CDR3 DNA: TGCGCCAGCAGCTCCGGACAGGGAAGCTCTGGGGCCAACGTCCTGACTTTC

CDR3 length: 16
V gene: TRBV6-4
D gene: -
clone size: -
J gene: TRBJ2-1
CDR3 protein: CASSDSRWSSYNEQFF
CDR3 DNA: TGTGCCAGCAGTGACTCCCGCTGGAGCTCCTACAATGAGCAGTTCTTC

CDR3 length: 16
V gene: TRBV4-2
D gene: TRBD1
clone size: -
J gene: TRBJ2-7
CDR3 protein: CASSQDRDRASYEQYF
CDR3 DNA: TGTGCCAGCAGCCAGGATCGGGACAGGGCCTCCTACGAGCAGTACTTC

CDR3 length: 15
V gene: TRBV7-7
D gene: TRBD2
clone size: -
J gene: TRBJ2-2
CDR3 protein: CASSSGGLITGELFF
CDR3 DNA: TGTGCTAGCAGCTCGGGGGGGCTAATCACCGGGGAGCTGTTTTTT

CDR3 length: 13
V gene: TRBV30
D gene: -
clone size: -
J gene: TRBJ1-1
CDR3 protein: CAWSFTYSGRAFF
CDR3 DNA: TGTGCCTGGAGTTTTACGTACTCAGGGAGAGCTTTCTTT

CDR3 length: 14
V gene: TRBV7-2
D gene: -
clone size: once
J gene: TRBJ2-5
CDR3 protein: CASSRRATQETQYF
CDR3 DNA: TGTGCCAGCAGCCGCCGGGCTACACAAGAGACCCAGTACTTC

CDR3 length: 13
V gene: TRBV5-1
D gene: TRBD1
clone size: -
J gene: TRBJ1-1
CDR3 protein: CASSTNRGTEAFF
CDR3 DNA: TGCGCCAGCAGCACAAACAGGGGCACTGAAGCTTTCTTT

CDR3 length: 14
V gene: TRBV28
D gene: TRBD2
clone size: -
J gene: TRBJ2-7
CDR3 protein: CASGTSGGAGEQYF
CDR3 DNA: TGTGCCAGCGGAACTAGCGGGGGGGCGGGCGAGCAGTACTTC

CDR3 length: 14
V gene: TRBV15
D gene: -
clone size: once
J gene: TRBJ1-3
CDR3 protein: CATTRGGPGNTIYF
CDR3 DNA: TGTGCCACCACCCGGGGGGGTCCTGGAAACACCATATATTTT

CDR3 length: 14
V gene: TRBV11-1
D gene: -
clone size: -
J gene: TRBJ1-1
CDR3 protein: CASSLAGRNTEAFF
CDR3 DNA: TGTGCCAGCAGCTTAGCTGGACGGAACACTGAAGCTTTCTTT

CDR3 length: 16
V gene: TRBV7-9
D gene: -
clone size: -
J gene: TRBJ1-2
CDR3 protein: CASSLTGSLTGYGYTF
CDR3 DNA: TGTGCCAGCAGCTTAACGGGCTCCCTGACTGGGTATGGCTACACCTTC

CDR3 length: 16
V gene: TRBV5-1
D gene: TRBD1
clone size: -
J gene: TRBJ1-1
CDR3 protein: CASSDRVKALNTEAFF
CDR3 DNA: TGCGCCAGCAGCGACAGGGTGAAAGCCTTGAACACTGAAGCTTTCTTT

CDR3 length: 18
V gene: TRBV9
D gene: TRBD2
clone size: -
J gene: TRBJ2-1
CDR3 protein: CASSVGLAGVIADNEQFF
CDR3 DNA: TGTGCCAGCAGCGTGGGACTAGCGGGAGTAATAGCCGACAATGAGCAGTTCTTC

CDR3 length: 14
V gene: TRBV5-1
D gene: -
clone size: -
J gene: TRBJ1-2
CDR3 protein: CASSLTGGQNGYTF
CDR3 DNA: TGCGCCAGCAGCTTGACAGGAGGTCAGAATGGCTACACCTTC

CDR3 length: 15
V gene: TRBV4-1
D gene: -
clone size: few
J gene: TRBJ1-6
CDR3 protein: CASSLAGGMNSPLHF
CDR3 DNA: TGCGCCAGCAGTTTGGCCGGGGGGATGAATTCACCCCTCCACTTT

CDR3 length: 15
V gene: TRBV18
D gene: -
clone size: -
J gene: TRBJ1-6
CDR3 protein: CASSPMDSYNSPLHF
CDR3 DNA: TGTGCCAGCTCACCGATGGACAGCTATAATTCACCCCTCCACTTT

CDR3 length: 13
V gene: TRBV6-1
D gene: -
clone size: -
J gene: TRBJ1-3
CDR3 protein: CASSVRSGNTIYF
CDR3 DNA: TGTGCCAGCAGTGTCCGCTCTGGAAACACCATATATTTT

CDR3 length: 15
V gene: TRBV5-1
D gene: -
clone size: -
J gene: TRBJ2-1
CDR3 protein: CASSPSRGGSGEQFF
CDR3 DNA: TGCGCCAGCAGCCCGTCCAGGGGGGGCAGTGGTGAGCAGTTCTTC

CDR3 length: 13
V gene: TRBV10-1
D gene: -
clone size: few
J gene: TRBJ2-2
CDR3 protein: CASSPTRAGELFF
CDR3 DNA: TGCGCCAGCAGTCCGACACGTGCCGGGGAGCTGTTTTTT

CDR3 length: 14
V gene: TRBV4-1
D gene: -
clone size: few
J gene: TRBJ1-2
CDR3 protein: CASSQVAGVYGYTF
CDR3 DNA: TGCGCCAGCAGCCAAGTAGCCGGGGTCTATGGCTACACCTTC

CDR3 length: 13
V gene: TRBV5-4
D gene: -
clone size: -
J gene: TRBJ2-5
CDR3 protein: CASSRGERETQYF
CDR3 DNA: TGTGCCAGCAGCCGGGGCGAAAGGGAGACCCAGTACTTC

CDR3 length: 20
V gene: TRBV19
D gene: TRBD1
clone size: -
J gene: TRBJ1-4
CDR3 protein: CASSRPRGGQMSGGREKLFF
CDR3 DNA: TGTGCCAGTAGTCGACCTCGAGGGGGACAGATGAGCGGAGGGCGCGAAAAACTGTTTTTT

CDR3 length: 15
V gene: TRBV7-7
D gene: TRBD2
clone size: -
J gene: TRBJ2-1
CDR3 protein: CASSSTSATYNEQFF
CDR3 DNA: TGTGCTAGCAGCTCAACTAGCGCGACCTACAATGAGCAGTTCTTC

CDR3 length: 15
V gene: TRBV5-8
D gene: -
clone size: -
J gene: TRBJ2-1
CDR3 protein: CASSLRDISYNEQFF
CDR3 DNA: TGTGCCAGCAGCTTGAGGGACATCTCCTACAATGAGCAGTTCTTC

CDR3 length: 16
V gene: TRBV5-6
D gene: -
clone size: -
J gene: TRBJ2-7
CDR3 protein: CASSNSRRQGSYEQYF
CDR3 DNA: TGTGCCAGCAGTAACTCGCGCCGCCAGGGAAGCTACGAGCAGTACTTC

CDR3 length: 15
V gene: TRBV18
D gene: -
clone size: -
J gene: TRBJ1-6
CDR3 protein: CASSPGRQLNSPLHF
CDR3 DNA: TGTGCCAGCTCACCAGGGAGACAACTTAATTCACCCCTCCACTTT

CDR3 length: 16
V gene: TRBV7-3
D gene: -
clone size: -
J gene: TRBJ2-1
CDR3 protein: CASSLLAGSSYNEQFF
CDR3 DNA: TGTGCCAGCAGCTTACTGGCGGGAAGCTCCTACAATGAGCAGTTCTTC

CDR3 length: 13
V gene: TRBV6-1
D gene: -
clone size: few
J gene: TRBJ2-7
CDR3 protein: CASSTGISYEQYF
CDR3 DNA: TGTGCCAGCAGCACCGGGATCTCCTACGAGCAGTACTTC